This T cell receptor (beta chain) stems from a study of regulatory T cells in long-lasting Graves disease (dated by TCRdb to 2020 to 2022). Regarding the complete study: Newly diagnosed Graves' disease patients had taken antithyroid drugs for less than 3 months. The study took place in China and was registered as a clinical trial. Peripheral blood TCR sequencing and RNA sequencing compared persistent Graves' disease patients with newly diagnosed Graves' disease patients. A total of 33 samples underwent TCR sequencing: about 13 from persistent and roughly 20 from newly diagnosed Graves' disease patients.

This clonotype has a count of ten or more. Its cognate antigen has yet to be identified. No much larger clonotype is one base removed from it; base qualities were not supplied. What the authors observed across the whole study: Compared with newly diagnosed patients, patients with persistent Graves' disease had lower TCR Shannon entropy and fewer highly expanded clones, which suggests clonal expansion. Preferential use of TRBV28, TRBJ1-2 and TRBJ2-5 was observed in persistent disease, whereas TRBV20-1 and TRBJ2-1 were favored in newly diagnosed disease. Sequencing and analysis were restricted to the TCR beta chain. The authors acknowledged the small sample size as a limitation that may reduce accuracy. Peripheral blood alone was examined, since thyroid tissue, which constituted the primary lesion, could not be accessed. More public clonotypes were shared among persistent patients (under 3,000) than among newly diagnosed patients (just under 1,000).

What the time point label conveys for this sample: newly diagnosed GD, antithyroid drugs for less than 3 months. For both TCR sequencing and RNA sequencing, RNA was extracted from PBMCs using TRIzol. Graves' disease was diagnosed according to American Thyroid Association guidelines. Patients were recruited from an endocrinology department in Xi'an, China. Each patient gave roughly 8.4 milliliters of peripheral blood, collected in an EDTA anticoagulant tube. PBMCs were isolated by Ficoll Paque Plus density gradient separation without further T cell sorting. RNA quality was checked with an Agilent 2100 Bioanalyzer and agarose gel, and concentration with a NanoDrop 2000. CDR3 length: 11 amino acids, cysteine to phenylalanine. This entry keeps only the CDR3 DNA: 33 bases, framed from base 1. V and J are truncated by 6 bases and 7 bases respectively, leaving an intervening sequence of 9 bases. The protocol used for the library was multiplex PCR. The sequencer was an Illumina HiSeq 4000. To build TCR beta libraries, CDR3 regions were amplified by Arm-PCR using iRepertoire HTBI primers. Before sequencing, the PCR products went through gel purification. As for the original processing: Across samples, about 63 TRBV and 12 to 15 TRBJ segments were identified and used for gene usage analysis of CDR3 amino acid clonotypes. COPE and FqMerger were used to merge the filtered high-quality paired reads into contigs. Contigs were aligned with BLAST to IMGT TRBV, TRBD and TRBJ reference genes, and CDR3 was defined per IMGT. Highly expanded clones were defined as clonotypes with a frequency above 0.1%. Shannon entropy served as the measure of repertoire diversity, while the Gini coefficient captured V-J evenness. A clonotype found in more than one individual was treated as public. TCRdb handled the public reads itself, with Q25 trimming in fastp and clone calling in MiXCR, and kept productive beta chains. Rows with a matching CDR3 protein are joined into one entry that keeps the most common DNA and genes. TCRdb assigned the V and J calls; the authors' analysis was not used. Present in this sample are about 620,000 distinct CDR3 sequences, approximately 15% of which were seen just once. Jointly, the top ten make up about 17% of the sample.

These same data were also listed under a study on T cells in Graves' hyperthyroidism and ophthalmopathy. The second paper further reports: A patient counted as having stable Graves' hyperthyroidism if no progression to ophthalmopathy occurred over 18 months of follow-up. The hyperthyroidism patients were between 18 and 65 years old and newly diagnosed, with a disease duration of less than 2 months. Patients with uncontrolled infections, other autoimmune diseases, pregnancy or lactation were excluded. Diagnoses were established on the basis of clinical symptoms, serum thyroxine and TRAb, thyroid ultrasound, and orbital computed tomography. The TCR CDR3 was subjected to a first round of RT-PCR using the HTBI primer set and the Qiagen OneStep RT-PCR kit. Most expanded thyroid clonotypes (frequency above 0.001) were also detected in blood, suggesting blood repertoires may reflect thyroid immune responses. A model built on a 13 V-J signature distinguished ophthalmopathy from stable hyperthyroidism, reaching 85% to 90% sensitivity and approximately 81% specificity in cross-validation and 80%/75% in testing. During validation, the model predicted progression to ophthalmopathy a median of around 6 months ahead of onset, with almost 71% sensitivity and about 72% specificity. To identify TCR V-J signatures that set the groups apart, the researchers used a discovery cohort of more than 95 patients, made up of under 45 with Graves' ophthalmopathy and about 55 with stable Graves' hyperthyroidism. Whether ophthalmopathy could be predicted prospectively was tested in an independent validation cohort made up of about 18 hyperthyroidism patients plus 17 patients who later progressed to ophthalmopathy. The approximately 100 discovery patients were randomly divided into training and test sets at a 7:3 ratio. Thyroid tissue and blood T-cell repertoires from about six Graves' hyperthyroidism patients were also compared in the study. After blood sampling, hyperthyroidism patients were treated with methimazole at a starting dose of 30 mg daily, and ophthalmopathy patients were treated with high-dose intravenous methylprednisolone. The libraries were constructed in a second round of multiplex PCR and then size-selected and purified. The libraries were sequenced on an Illumina HiSeq2000 using paired-end 100 bp reads. SOAPnuke was used to process the raw data, removing reads that contained adapters or uncalled bases, had a mean Phred below 15, or lacked an exact match to the constant primer or identifier. High-quality paired reads were merged with COPE v1.2.5, and unique nucleotide sequences were defined as clonotypes. Clonotypes were aligned to IMGT TRBV, TRBD and TRBJ reference segments using MiTCR v1.1. Analysis was restricted to V-J combinations with a frequency above 0.0001, which covered roughly 99% of repertoires. The TCS score was defined as F50 (clonal expansion) divided by E x V (chaos), with BLOSUM62-based TCRdist calculated between CDR3 peptides within each V-J. Welch's t-statistics and random forest reduced around 510 V-J features to 13, which were used in a naive Bayes classifier (R e1071). Sample size was not statistically predetermined, and investigators were not blinded to group allocation. According to the paper, TCR Vbeta CDR3 sequencing was carried out on over 130 peripheral blood samples, which came from approximately 43 ophthalmopathy, under 85 hyperthyroidism and about 17 progressor patients.

The TCR originated in a woman aged 25 to 39 with Graves disease. Donor details come from another sample of the same person, matched by shared clones. Recombination connected TRBV12-3 or TRBV12-4 to TRBJ1-1; no D gene is confidently identified. Sequencing used peripheral blood mononuclear cells (PBMCs), obtained at new diagnosis, from a patient treated with antithyroid drugs. CDR3 protein: CASRYGYEAFF. The DNA sequence follows: TGTGCCAGCAGGTACGGGTATGAAGCTTTCTTT.